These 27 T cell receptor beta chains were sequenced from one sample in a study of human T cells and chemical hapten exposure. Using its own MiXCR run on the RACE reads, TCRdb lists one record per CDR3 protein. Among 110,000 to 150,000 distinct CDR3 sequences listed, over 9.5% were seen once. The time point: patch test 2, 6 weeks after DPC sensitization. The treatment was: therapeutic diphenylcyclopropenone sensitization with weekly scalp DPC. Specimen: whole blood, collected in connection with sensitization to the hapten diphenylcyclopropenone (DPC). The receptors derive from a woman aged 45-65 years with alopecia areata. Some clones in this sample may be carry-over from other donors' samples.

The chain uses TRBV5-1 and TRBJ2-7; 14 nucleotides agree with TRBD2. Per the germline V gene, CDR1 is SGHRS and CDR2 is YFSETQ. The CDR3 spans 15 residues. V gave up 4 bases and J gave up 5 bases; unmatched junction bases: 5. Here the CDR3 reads CASSPGLAGVDEQYF. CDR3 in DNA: TGCGCCAGCAGCCCGGGACTAGCGGGAGTGGACGAGCAGTACTTC. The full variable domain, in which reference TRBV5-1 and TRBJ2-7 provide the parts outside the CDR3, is KAGVTQTPRYLIKTRGQQVTLSCSPISGHRSVSWYQQTPGQGLQFLFEYFSETQRNKGNFPGRFSGRQFSNSRSEMNVSTLELGDSALYLCASSPGLAGVDEQYFGPGTRLTVT.

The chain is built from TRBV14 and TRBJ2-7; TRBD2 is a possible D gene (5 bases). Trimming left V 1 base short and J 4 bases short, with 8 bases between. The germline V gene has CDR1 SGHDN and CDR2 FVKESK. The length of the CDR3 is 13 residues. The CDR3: CASSQVPGYEQYF. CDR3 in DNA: TGTGCCAGCAGCCAAGTTCCGGGGTACGAGCAGTACTTC.

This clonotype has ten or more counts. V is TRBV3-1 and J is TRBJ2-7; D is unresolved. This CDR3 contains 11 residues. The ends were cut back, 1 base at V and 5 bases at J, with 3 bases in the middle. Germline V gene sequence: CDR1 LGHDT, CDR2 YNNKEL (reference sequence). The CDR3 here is CASSQAHEQYF. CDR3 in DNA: TGTGCCAGCAGCCAAGCCCACGAGCAGTACTTC.

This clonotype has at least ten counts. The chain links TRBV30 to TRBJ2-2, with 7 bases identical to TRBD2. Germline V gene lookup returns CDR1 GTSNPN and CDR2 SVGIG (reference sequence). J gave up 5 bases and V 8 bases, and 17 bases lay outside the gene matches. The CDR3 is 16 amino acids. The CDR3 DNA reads TGTGCCGTTCGGTTACTAGCGAGTGGAAAAACCGGGGAGCTGTTTTTT. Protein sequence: CAVRLLASGKTGELFF.

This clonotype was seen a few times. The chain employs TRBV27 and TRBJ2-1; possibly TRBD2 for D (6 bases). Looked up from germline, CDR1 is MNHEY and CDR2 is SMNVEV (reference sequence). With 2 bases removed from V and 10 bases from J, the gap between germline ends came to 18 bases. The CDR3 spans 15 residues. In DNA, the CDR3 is TGTGCCAGCAGTTTAGATGGGGACTGGAGTGAGGAGCAGTTCTTC. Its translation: CASSLDGDWSEEQFF.

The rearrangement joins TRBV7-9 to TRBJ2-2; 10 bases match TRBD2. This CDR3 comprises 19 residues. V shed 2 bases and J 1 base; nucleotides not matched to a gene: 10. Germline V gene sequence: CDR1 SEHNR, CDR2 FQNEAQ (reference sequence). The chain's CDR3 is CASSLPHPSSGRNTGELFF. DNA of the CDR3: TGTGCCAGCAGCTTACCTCACCCCTCTAGCGGGAGGAACACCGGGGAGCTGTTTTTT.

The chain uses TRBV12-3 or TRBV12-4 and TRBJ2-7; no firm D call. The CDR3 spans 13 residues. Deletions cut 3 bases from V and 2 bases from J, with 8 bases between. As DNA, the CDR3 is TGTGCCAGCAGTTTCGACGTTACCTACGAGCAGTACTTC. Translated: CASSFDVTYEQYF.

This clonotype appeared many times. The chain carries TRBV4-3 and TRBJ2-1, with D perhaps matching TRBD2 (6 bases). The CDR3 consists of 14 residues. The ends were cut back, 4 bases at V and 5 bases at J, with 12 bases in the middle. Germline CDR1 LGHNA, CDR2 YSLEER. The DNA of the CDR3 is TGCGCCAGCAGCCCCGCGGGACTCAACAATGAGCAGTTCTTC. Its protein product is CASSPAGLNNEQFF.

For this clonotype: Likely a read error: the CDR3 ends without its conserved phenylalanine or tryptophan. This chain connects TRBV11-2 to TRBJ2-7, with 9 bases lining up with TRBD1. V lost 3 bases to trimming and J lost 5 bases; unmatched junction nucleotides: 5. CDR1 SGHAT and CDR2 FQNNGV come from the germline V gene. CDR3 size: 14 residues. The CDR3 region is CASSFGQGNHEQYL. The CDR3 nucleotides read TGTGCCAGCAGCTTCGGACAGGGGAATCACGAGCAGTACTTG.

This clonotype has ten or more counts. The CDR3 DNA is TGTGCCAGCAGCGCTAACCTAGGAGGGGGCCCAGATACGCAGTATTTT. This encodes CASSANLGGGPDTQYF. V usage is TRBV12-3 or TRBV12-4 and J usage is TRBJ2-3; D might be TRBD1 (7 bases). CDR3 length: 16 residues. Deletions cut 6 bases from V and 4 bases from J, with 20 bases between.

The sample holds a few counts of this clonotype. The CDR3 nucleotides are TGTGCCAGCACAAACAGGTTCTCTGGGGCCAACGTCCTGACTTTC. Translation: CASTNRFSGANVLTF. The chain carries TRBV2 and TRBJ2-6, with TRBD1 as a possible D gene (5 bases). Germline V gene lookup returns CDR1 SNHLY and CDR2 FYNNEI. The CDR3 has 15 amino acids. Trimming took 7 bases from V and 0 from J, leaving 10 bases between them.

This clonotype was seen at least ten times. This CDR3 is CASSLNRGAGANVLTF. The CDR3, as DNA: TGCGCCAGCAGCCTGAATCGGGGAGCCGGGGCCAACGTCCTGACTTTC. The chain has TRBV5-1 and TRBJ2-6; a weak D match, TRBD2 (5 bases). V was pared by 4 bases and J by 4 bases, with 15 bases between. Germline-derived CDR1 and CDR2 are SGHRS and YFSETQ. CDR3 length: 16 amino acids.

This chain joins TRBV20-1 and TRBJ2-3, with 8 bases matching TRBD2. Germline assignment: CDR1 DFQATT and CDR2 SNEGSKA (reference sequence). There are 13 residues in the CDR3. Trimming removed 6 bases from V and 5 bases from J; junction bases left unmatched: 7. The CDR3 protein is CSAPGTRGDTQYF. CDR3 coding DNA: TGCAGTGCGCCTGGGACTAGGGGAGATACGCAGTATTTT.

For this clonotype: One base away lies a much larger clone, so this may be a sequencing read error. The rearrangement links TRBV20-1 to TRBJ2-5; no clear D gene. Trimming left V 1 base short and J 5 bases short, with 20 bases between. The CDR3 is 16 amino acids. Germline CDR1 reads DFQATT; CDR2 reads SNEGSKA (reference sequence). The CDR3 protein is CSARGNLIPGTETQYF. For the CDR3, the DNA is TGCAGTGCTAGAGGCAACCTGATTCCCGGTACGGAGACCCAGTACTTC.

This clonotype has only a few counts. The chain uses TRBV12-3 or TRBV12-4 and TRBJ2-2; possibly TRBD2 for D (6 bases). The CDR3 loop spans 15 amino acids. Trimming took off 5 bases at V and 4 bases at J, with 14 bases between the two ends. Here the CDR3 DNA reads TGTGCCAGCAGTGGACGGGACTCTTTCACCGGGGAGCTGTTTTTT. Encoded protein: CASSGRDSFTGELFF.

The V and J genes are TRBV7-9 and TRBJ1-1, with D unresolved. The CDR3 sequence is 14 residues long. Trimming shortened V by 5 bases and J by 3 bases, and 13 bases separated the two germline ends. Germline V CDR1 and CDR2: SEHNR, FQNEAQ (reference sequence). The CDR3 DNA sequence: TGTGCCAGCAGCCCCCGGCCCGCGGACACTGAAGCTTTCTTT. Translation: CASSPRPADTEAFF.

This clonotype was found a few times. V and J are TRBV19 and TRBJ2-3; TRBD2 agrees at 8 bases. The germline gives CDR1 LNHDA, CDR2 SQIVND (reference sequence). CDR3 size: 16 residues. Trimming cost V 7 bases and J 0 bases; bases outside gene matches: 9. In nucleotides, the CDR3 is TGTGCCAGTAAGGAGAGCGGGAGTGCTAGCACAGATACGCAGTATTTT. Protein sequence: CASKESGSASTDTQYF.

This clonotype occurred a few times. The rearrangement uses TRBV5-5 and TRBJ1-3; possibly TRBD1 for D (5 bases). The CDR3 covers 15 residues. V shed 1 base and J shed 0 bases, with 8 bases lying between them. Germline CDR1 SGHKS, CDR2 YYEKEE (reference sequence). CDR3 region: CASSLRGHSGNTIYF. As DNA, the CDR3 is TGTGCCAGCAGCTTGCGCGGACACTCTGGAAACACCATATATTTT.

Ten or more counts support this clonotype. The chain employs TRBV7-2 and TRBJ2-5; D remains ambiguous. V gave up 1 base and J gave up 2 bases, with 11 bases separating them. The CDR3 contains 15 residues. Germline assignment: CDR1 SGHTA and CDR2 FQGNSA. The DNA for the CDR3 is TGTGCCAGCAGCTTAGATCCCGGGCGACAAGAGACCCAGTACTTC. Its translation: CASSLDPGRQETQYF.

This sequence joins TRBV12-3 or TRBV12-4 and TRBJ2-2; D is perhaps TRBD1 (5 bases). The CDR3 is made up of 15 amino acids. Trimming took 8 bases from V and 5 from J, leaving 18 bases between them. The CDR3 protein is CASEFGQGRTGELFF. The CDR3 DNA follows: TGTGCCAGCGAATTCGGCCAGGGTCGGACCGGGGAGCTGTTTTTT.

The CDR3 reads CASSRAGTTNEQYF. CDR3 in DNA: TGTGCCAGCAGCCGCGCCGGGACCACTAATGAGCAGTACTTC. The J gene is TRBJ2-1, the V gene TRBV3-1; the D call may be TRBD1 or TRBD2 (5 bases each). The better agreement between TRBJ2-7 and the DNA end casts doubt on the J call. The CDR3 runs 14 residues. CDR1 and CDR2 (germline): LGHDT, YNNKEL (reference sequence).

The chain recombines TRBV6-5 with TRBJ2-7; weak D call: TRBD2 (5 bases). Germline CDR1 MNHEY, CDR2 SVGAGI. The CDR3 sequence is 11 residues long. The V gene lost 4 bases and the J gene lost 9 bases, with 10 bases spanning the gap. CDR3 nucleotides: TGTGCCAGCAGTTGGCAGGACTTGCAGTACTTC. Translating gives CASSWQDLQYF.

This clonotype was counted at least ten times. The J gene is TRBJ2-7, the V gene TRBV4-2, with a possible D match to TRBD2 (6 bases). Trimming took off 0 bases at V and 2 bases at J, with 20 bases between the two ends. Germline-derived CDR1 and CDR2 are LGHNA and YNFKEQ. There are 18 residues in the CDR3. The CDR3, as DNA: TGTGCCAGCAGCCAAGATGGCCTTACGGGGAGGCCCCCCTACGAGCAGTACTTC. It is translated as CASSQDGLTGRPPYEQYF.

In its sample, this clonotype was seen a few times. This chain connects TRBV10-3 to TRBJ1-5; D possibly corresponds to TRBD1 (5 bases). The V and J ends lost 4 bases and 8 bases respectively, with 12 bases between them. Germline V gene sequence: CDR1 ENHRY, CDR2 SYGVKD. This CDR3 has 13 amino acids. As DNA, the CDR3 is TGTGCCATCAGTGGCAGGGAAGGGGAGCCCCAGCATTTT. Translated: CAISGREGEPQHF.

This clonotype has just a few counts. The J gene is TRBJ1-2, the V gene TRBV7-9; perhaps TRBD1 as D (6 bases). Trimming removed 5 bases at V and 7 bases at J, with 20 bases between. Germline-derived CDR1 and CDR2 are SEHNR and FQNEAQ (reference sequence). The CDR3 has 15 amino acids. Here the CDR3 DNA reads TGTGCCAGCAGCCTCCCTGGGGGCAGGGACTCTGGCTACACCTTC. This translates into CASSLPGGRDSGYTF.

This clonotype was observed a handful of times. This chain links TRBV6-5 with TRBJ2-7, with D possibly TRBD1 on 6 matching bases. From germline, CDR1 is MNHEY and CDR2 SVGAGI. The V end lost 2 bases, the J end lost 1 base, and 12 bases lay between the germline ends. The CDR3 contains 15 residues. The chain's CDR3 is CASSYAGQPSYEQYF. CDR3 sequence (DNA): TGTGCCAGCAGTTACGCCGGACAGCCTTCCTACGAGCAGTACTTC.

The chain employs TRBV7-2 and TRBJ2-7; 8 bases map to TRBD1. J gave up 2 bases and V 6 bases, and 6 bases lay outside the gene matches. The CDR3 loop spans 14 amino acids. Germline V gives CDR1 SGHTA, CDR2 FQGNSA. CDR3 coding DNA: TGTGCCAGCAGACGGGACAGGTTTCCCTACGAGCAGTACTTC. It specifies CASRRDRFPYEQYF.